What follows is one T cell receptor (beta chain) and its context. Antigen unknown. The record originates from a study of long-term antiretroviral therapy in people with HIV. Overall study findings and caveats: The study found that diversity rose after ART but stayed below transplant donor controls.

Sequencing relied on immunoSEQ assay v3.0, run at survey level. Assay: immunoSEQ multiplex PCR; the TCRdb copy retains only in-frame clones and omits some. The table lists approximately 20,000 clones, 80% to 90% of them singletons. Germline V CDR1 and CDR2: SGHNT, YYREEE (reference sequence). The V and J ends lost 5 bases and 9 bases respectively, with 15 bases between them. This CDR3 contains 13 residues. Sampling of each donor yielded at least one pre-ART PBMC sample and at least two post-ART PBMC samples. HIV-positive participants all received treatment in the United States. V gene TRBV5-4 combines with J gene TRBJ2-1; no firm D call. The receptor was isolated from a man between 18 and 35 years old with HIV. This material consisted of unsorted PBMCs, taken 2.1 years after starting antiretroviral therapy. For the CDR3, the DNA is TGTGCCAGCAGTACACCCGAGGACGGTGAGCAGTTCTTC. Residues: CASSTPEDGEQFF.